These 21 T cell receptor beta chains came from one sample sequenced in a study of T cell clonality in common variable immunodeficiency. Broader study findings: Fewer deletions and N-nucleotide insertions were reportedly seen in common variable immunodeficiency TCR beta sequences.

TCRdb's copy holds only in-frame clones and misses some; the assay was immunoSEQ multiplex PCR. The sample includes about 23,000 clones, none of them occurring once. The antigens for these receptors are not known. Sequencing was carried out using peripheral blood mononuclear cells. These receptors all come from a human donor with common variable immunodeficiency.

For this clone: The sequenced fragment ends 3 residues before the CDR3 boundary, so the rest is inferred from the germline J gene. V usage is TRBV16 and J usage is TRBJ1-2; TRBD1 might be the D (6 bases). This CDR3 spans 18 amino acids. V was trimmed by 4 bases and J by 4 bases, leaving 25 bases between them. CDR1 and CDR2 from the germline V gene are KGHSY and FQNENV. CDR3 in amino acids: CASSPTGSQGIVVYGYTF. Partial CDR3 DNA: TGTGCCAGCAGCCCGACCGGGTCGCAGGGGATAGTTGTCTATGGC.

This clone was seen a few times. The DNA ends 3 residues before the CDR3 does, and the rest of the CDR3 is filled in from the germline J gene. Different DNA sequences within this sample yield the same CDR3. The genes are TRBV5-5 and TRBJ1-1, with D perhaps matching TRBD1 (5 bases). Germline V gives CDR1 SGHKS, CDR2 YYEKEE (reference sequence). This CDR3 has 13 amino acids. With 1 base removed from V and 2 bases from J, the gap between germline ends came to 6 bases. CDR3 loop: CASSLTGNTEAFF. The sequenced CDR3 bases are TGTGCCAGCAGCTTGACAGGAAACACTGAA.

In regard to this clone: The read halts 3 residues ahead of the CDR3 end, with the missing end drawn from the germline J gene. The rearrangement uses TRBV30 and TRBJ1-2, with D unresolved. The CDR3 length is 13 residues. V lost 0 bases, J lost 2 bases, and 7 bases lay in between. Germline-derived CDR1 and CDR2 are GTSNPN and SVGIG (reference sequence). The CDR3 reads CAWSVNRNYGYTF. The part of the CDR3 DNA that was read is TGTGCCTGGAGTGTAAATCGGAACTATGGC.

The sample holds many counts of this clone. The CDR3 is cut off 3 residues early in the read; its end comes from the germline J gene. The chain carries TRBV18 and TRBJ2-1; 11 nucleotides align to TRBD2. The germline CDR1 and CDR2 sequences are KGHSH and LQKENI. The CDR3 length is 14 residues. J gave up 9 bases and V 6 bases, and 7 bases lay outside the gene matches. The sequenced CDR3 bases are TGTGCCAGCTCCACAGGGCTAGCGGGAGGTGAG. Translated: CASSTGLAGGE. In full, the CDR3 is CASSTGLAGGEQFF.

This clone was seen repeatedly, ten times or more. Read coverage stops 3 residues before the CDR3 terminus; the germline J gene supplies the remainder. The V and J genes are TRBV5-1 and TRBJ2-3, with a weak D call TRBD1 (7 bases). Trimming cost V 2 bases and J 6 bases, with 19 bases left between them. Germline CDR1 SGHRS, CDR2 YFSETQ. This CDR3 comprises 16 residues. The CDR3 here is CASSLNRGLLGDTQYF. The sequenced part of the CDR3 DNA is TGCGCCAGCAGCTTAAACAGGGGACTCCTGGGGGATACG.

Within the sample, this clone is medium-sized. CDR3 residues: CAWTPGTGNEKLFF. The CDR3 bases that were read are TGTGCCTGGACCCCGGGGACAGGCAATGAAAAA. This chain connects TRBV30 to TRBJ1-4; 8 bases are a match to TRBD1. The CDR3 extends 3 residues past the end of the read, so its final part is completed from the germline J gene. The CDR3 consists of 14 residues. Trimming took 4 bases from V and 5 from J; bases not matched to a gene: 6. Per the germline V gene, CDR1 is GTSNPN and CDR2 is SVGIG (reference sequence).

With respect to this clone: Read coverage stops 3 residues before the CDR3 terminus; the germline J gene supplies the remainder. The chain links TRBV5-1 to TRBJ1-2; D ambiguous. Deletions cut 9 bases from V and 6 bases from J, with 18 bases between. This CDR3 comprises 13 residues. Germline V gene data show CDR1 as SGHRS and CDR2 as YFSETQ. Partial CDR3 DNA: TGCGCCACTACCAGACAAGTTGGCGATGGC. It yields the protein CATTRQVGDG. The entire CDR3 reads CATTRQVGDGYTF.

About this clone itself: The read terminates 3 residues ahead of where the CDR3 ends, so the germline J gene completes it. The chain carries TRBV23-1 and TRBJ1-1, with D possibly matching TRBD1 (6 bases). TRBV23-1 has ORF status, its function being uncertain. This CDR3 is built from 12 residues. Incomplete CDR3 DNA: TGCGCCAGCAGTCAACCGGGACAAAAG. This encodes CASSQPGQK. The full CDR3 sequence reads CASSQPGQKAFF.

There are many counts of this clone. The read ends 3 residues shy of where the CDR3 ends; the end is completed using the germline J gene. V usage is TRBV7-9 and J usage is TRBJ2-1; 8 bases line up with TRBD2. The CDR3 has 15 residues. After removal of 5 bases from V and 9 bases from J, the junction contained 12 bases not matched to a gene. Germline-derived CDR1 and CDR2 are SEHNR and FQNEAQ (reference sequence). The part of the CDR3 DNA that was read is TGTGCCAGCAGCGGACCCGGGACTAGTGCCGGTGAG. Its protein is CASSGPGTSAGE. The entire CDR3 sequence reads CASSGPGTSAGEQFF.

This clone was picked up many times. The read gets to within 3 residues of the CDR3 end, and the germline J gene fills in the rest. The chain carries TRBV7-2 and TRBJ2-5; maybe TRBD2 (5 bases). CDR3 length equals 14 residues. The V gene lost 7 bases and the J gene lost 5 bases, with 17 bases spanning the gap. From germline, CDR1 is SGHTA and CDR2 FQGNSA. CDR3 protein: CASTPKVQRETQYF. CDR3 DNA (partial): TGTGCCAGCACCCCTAAGGTGCAGCGGGAGACC.

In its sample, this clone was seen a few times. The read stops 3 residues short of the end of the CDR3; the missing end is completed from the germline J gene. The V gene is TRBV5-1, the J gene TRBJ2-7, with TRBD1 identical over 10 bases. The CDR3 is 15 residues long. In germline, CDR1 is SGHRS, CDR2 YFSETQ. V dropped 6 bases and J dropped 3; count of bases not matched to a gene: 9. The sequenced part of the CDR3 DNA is TGCGCCAGCAAGATCACGACAGGGGGCTTCTACGAG. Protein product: CASKITTGGFYE. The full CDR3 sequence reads CASKITTGGFYEQYF.

This CDR3 is CASKPWDRGRNGYTF. The sequenced part of the CDR3 DNA is TGTGCCAGCAAGCCCTGGGACAGGGGGCGGAATGGC. The genes are TRBV7-9 and TRBJ1-2; TRBD1 matches at 12 bases. The CDR3 is cut off 3 residues early in the read; its end comes from the germline J gene. CDR1 is SEHNR and CDR2 is FQNEAQ in the germline V gene (reference sequence). Germline trimming cut 7 bases from V and 6 bases from J; bases unmatched to any gene: 9. The CDR3 is made up of 15 amino acids.

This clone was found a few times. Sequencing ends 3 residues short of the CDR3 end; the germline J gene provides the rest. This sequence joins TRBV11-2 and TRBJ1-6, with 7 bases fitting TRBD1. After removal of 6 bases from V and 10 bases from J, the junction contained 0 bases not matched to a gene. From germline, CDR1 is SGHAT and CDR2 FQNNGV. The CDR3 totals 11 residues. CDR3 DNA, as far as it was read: TGTGCCAGCAGGACAGGGTCACCC. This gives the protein CASRTGSP. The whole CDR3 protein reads CASRTGSPLHF.

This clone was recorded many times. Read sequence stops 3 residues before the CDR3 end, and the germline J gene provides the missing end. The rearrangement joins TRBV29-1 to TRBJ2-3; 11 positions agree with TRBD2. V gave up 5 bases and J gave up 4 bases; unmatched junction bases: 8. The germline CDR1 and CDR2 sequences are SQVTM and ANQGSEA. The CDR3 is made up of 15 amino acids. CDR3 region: CSVKGTSGGSDTQYF. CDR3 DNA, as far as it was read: TGCAGCGTTAAAGGGACTAGCGGAGGGTCAGATACG.

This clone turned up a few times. The CDR3: CSVDTVGYTF. CDR3 DNA, as far as it was read: TGCAGCGTAGATACGGTTGGC. This rearrangement joins TRBV29-1 to TRBJ1-2; D gene uncertain. The sequenced fragment ends 3 residues before the CDR3 boundary, so the rest is inferred from the germline J gene. Germline lookup yields CDR1 SQVTM and CDR2 ANQGSEA. V was clipped by 6 bases and J by 7 bases, with 9 bases between them. The CDR3 sequence is 10 residues long.

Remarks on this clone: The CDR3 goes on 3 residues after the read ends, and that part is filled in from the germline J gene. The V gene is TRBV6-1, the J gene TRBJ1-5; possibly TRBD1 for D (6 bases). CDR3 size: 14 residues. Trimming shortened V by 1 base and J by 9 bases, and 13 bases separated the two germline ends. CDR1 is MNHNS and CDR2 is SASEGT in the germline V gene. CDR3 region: CASSEGGTIRPQHF. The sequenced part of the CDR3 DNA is TGTGCCAGCAGTGAAGGGGGGACAATCCGGCCC.

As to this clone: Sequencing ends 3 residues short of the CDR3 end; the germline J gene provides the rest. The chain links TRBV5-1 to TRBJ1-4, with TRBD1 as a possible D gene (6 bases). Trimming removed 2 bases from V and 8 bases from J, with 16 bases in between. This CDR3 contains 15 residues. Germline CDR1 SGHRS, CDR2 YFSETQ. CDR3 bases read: TGCGCCAGCAGCTTAGGTCAGGGGCTCCAGGAAAAA. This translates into CASSLGQGLQEK. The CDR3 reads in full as CASSLGQGLQEKLFF.

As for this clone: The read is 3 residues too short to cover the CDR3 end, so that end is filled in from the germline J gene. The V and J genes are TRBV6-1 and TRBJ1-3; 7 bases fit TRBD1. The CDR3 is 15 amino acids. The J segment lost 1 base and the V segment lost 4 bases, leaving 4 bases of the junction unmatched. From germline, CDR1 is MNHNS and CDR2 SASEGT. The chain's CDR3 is CASSATGQSGNTIYF. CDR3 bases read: TGTGCCAGCAGTGCTACGGGACAGTCTGGAAACACC.

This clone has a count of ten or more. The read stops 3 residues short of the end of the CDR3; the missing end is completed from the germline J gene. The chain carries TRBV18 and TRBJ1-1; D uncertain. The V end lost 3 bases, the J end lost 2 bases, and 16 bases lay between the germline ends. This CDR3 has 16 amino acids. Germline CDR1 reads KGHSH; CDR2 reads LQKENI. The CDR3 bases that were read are TGTGCCAGCTCACCCCTTCCCTCCCGGGGAAACACTGAA. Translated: CASSPLPSRGNTE. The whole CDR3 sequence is CASSPLPSRGNTEAFF.

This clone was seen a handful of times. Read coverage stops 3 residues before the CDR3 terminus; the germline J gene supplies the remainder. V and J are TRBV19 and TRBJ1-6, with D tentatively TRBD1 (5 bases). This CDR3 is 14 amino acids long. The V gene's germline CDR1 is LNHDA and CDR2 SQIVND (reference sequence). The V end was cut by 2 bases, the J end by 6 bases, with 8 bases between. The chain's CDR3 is CASSILDINSPLHF. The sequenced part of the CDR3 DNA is TGTGCCAGTAGTATATTGGACATTAATTCACCC.

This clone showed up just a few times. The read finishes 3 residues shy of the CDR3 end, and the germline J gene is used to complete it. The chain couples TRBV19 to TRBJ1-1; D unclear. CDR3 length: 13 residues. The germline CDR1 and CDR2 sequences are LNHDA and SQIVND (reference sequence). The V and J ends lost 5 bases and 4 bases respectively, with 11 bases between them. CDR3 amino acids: CASSAHVLTEAFF. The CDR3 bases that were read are TGTGCCAGTAGTGCGCACGTCCTCACTGAA.